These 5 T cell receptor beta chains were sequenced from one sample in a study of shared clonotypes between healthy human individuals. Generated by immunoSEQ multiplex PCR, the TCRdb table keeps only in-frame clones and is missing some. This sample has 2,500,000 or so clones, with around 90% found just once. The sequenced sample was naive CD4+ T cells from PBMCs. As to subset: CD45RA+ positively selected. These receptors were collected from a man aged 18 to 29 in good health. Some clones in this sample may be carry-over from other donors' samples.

This CDR3 is CASSQVGQGIDQNTEAFF. As DNA, the CDR3 is TGTGCCAGCAGCCAAGTGGGTCAGGGCATAGACCAGAACACTGAAGCTTTCTTT. This chain joins TRBV14 and TRBJ1-1; D possibly corresponds to TRBD1 (5 bases). Trimming took off 1 base at V and 1 base at J, with 19 bases between the two ends. Germline V CDR1 and CDR2: SGHDN, FVKESK. The CDR3 covers 18 residues.

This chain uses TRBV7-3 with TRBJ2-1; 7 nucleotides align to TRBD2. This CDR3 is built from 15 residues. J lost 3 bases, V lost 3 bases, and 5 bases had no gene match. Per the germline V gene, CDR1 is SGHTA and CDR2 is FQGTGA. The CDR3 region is CASSLMAGVYNEQFF. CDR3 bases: TGTGCCAGCAGCTTGATGGCGGGAGTCTACAATGAGCAGTTCTTC.

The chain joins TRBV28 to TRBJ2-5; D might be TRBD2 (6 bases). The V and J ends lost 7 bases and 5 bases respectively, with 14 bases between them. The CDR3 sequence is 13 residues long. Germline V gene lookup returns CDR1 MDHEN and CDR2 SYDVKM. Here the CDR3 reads CASNGAEGETQYF. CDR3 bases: TGTGCCAGCAATGGGGCGGAGGGGGAGACCCAGTACTTC. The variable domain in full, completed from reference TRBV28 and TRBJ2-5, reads DVKVTQSSRYLVKRTGEKVFLECVQDMDHENMFWYRQDPGLGLRLIYFSYDVKMKEKGDIPEGYSVSREKKERFSLILESASTNQTSMYLCASNGAEGETQYFGPGTRLLVL.

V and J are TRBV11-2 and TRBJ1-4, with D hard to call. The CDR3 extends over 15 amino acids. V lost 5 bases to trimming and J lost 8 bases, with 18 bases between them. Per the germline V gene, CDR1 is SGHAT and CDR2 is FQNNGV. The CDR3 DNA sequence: TGTGCCAGCAGCCCCCGGGGTCCAACGGGGGAAAAACTGTTTTTT. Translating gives CASSPRGPTGEKLFF.

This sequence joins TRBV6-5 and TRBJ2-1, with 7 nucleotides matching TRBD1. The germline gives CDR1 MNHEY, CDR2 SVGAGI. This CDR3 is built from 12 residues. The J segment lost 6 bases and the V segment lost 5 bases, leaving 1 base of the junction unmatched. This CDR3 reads CASSNRGNEQFF. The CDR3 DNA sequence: TGTGCCAGCAGTAACAGGGGCAATGAGCAGTTCTTC.